Each of the 23 T cell receptor beta chains below was sequenced from the same sample in a study of shared clonotypes between healthy human individuals (dated by TCRdb to about 2020). The library relied on the immunoSEQ multiplex PCR assay. In its TCRdb copy, this immuneACCESS table keeps in-frame sequences only and misses some clones. Where compared with another copy, unresolved V genes explain less than half of these, and the others have no known cause. The sample data list around 1.5 million clones, and 95% to 99% of these were observed just once. Around 0.45% of the sample is taken by the ten largest. Sequenced: naive CD4+ T cells sorted from blood. Per the publication, the cell subset or site label means: CD45RA+ positively selected. These receptors originate from a man aged 25 to 40 in good health.

V is TRBV5-1 and J is TRBJ2-1, with unresolved D. V was clipped by 2 bases and J by 2 bases, with 8 bases between them. Germline CDR1 SGHRS, CDR2 YFSETQ. The length of the CDR3 is 14 residues. This chain's CDR3 is CASSFETAYNEQFF. Here the CDR3 DNA reads TGCGCCAGCAGCTTCGAAACTGCCTACAATGAGCAGTTCTTC.

The rearrangement joins TRBV5-1 to TRBJ2-3; 7 positions agree with TRBD2. V dropped 0 bases and J dropped 3; count of bases not matched to a gene: 13. The CDR3 sequence is 18 residues long. Germline V lookup: CDR1 SGHRS, CDR2 YFSETQ. The CDR3 DNA is TGCGCCAGCAGCTTGGCCTATGCTGGGAGGGCCCGAACAGATACGCAGTATTTT. It specifies CASSLAYAGRARTDTQYF.

The CDR3 region is CASSPRRLAGGGTDTQYF. The DNA of the CDR3 is TGTGCCAGCTCACCGAGACGACTAGCGGGAGGGGGCACAGATACGCAGTATTTT. The rearrangement uses TRBV18 and TRBJ2-3; 14 bases map to TRBD2. Germline assignment: CDR1 KGHSH and CDR2 LQKENI. The V gene end was trimmed by 3 bases and the J gene end by 1 base; junction bases not matched to a gene: 6. There are 18 residues in the CDR3.

The chain joins TRBV14 to TRBJ2-7; 7 nucleotides line up with TRBD1. V gave up 0 bases and J gave up 1 base; unmatched junction bases: 18. Germline CDR1 reads SGHDN; CDR2 reads FVKESK. CDR3 length equals 20 residues. The CDR3 reads CASSQDPEADGTESSYEQYF. In DNA form, the CDR3 reads TGTGCCAGCAGCCAAGATCCCGAAGCCGATGGGACAGAGTCTTCCTACGAGCAGTACTTC.

The chain is built from TRBV11-2 and TRBJ1-4; 8 positions match TRBD1. Per the germline V gene, CDR1 is SGHAT and CDR2 is FQNNGV. The CDR3 runs to 17 residues. V gave up 5 bases and J gave up 8 bases; unmatched junction bases: 16. The CDR3 DNA reads TGTGCCAGCAGCCACGGGACAGGCAGGGGAGTTTGGGAAAAACTGTTTTTT. It is translated as CASSHGTGRGVWEKLFF.

The chain is built from TRBV7-8 and TRBJ2-1, with TRBD1 matching 9 bases. Looked up from germline, CDR1 is SGHVS and CDR2 is FQNEAQ. This CDR3 contains 15 residues. The J segment lost 9 bases and the V segment lost 5 bases, leaving 11 bases of the junction unmatched. As DNA, the CDR3 is TGTGCCAGCAGCCTCCGGGACAGGGCGGTGGGTGAGCAGTTCTTC. Its protein product is CASSLRDRAVGEQFF.

This clone was detected only once. The chain uses TRBV2 and TRBJ1-1; weak D call: TRBD1 (6 bases). Germline loops: CDR1 SNHLY, CDR2 FYNNEI. Trimming stripped 4 bases from V and 1 base from J, with 16 bases between. This CDR3 comprises 16 residues. The CDR3 protein is CASSANLGGGNTEAFF. DNA for the CDR3: TGTGCCAGCAGTGCGAACCTTGGAGGGGGGAACACTGAAGCTTTCTTT.

In the case of this clone: The same CDR3 can be traced to other DNA sequences in this sample. The rearrangement joins TRBV5-1 to TRBJ2-3, with D perhaps TRBD1 (5 bases). V lost 0 bases and J 2 bases, leaving 7 bases between the germline ends. This CDR3 has 14 residues. Germline assignment: CDR1 SGHRS and CDR2 YFSETQ. The CDR3 sequence is CASSLEGPTDTQYF. The CDR3 bases are TGCGCCAGCAGCTTGGAGGGGCCCACAGATACGCAGTATTTT.

The chain links TRBV10-3 to TRBJ1-5, with D unclear. Trimming took 8 bases from V and 3 from J, leaving 11 bases between them. The CDR3 sequence is 13 residues long. Germline assignment: CDR1 ENHRY and CDR2 SYGVKD. DNA for the CDR3: TGTGCCATCCGAGGTGTTACCAATCAGCCCCAGCATTTT. Translated, it gives CAIRGVTNQPQHF.

V is TRBV2 and J is TRBJ2-7; D call uncertain. CDR3 length: 12 residues. Germline CDR1 reads SNHLY; CDR2 reads FYNNEI. Trimming cost V 8 bases and J 3 bases, with 11 bases left between them. The CDR3 here is CASGPARYEQYF. The CDR3 DNA is TGTGCCAGCGGCCCGGCGCGCTACGAGCAGTACTTC.

The chain has TRBV19 and TRBJ2-2; no clear D. The V end lost 7 bases, the J end lost 5 bases, and 8 bases lay between the germline ends. Germline loops: CDR1 LNHDA, CDR2 SQIVND (reference sequence). The CDR3 extends over 12 amino acids. The DNA for the CDR3 is TGTGCCAGTACCCCACGGACCGGGGAGCTGTTTTTT. This sequence encodes CASTPRTGELFF.

The CDR3 reads CASSEREGVQYF. CDR3 DNA: TGTGCCAGCAGCGAGAGGGAGGGGGTCCAGTACTTC. V gene TRBV7-8 combines with J gene TRBJ2-5; weak D call: TRBD2 (7 bases). Germline lookup yields CDR1 SGHVS and CDR2 FQNEAQ. V was shortened by 5 bases and J by 10 bases, with 14 bases between the two germline ends. This CDR3 spans 12 amino acids.

The rearrangement uses TRBV11-3 and TRBJ2-2; D ambiguous. Germline-derived CDR1 and CDR2 are SGHNT and YENEEA. The V end lost 4 bases, the J end lost 3 bases, and 3 bases lay between the germline ends. The CDR3 runs to 12 residues. CDR3 bases: TGTGCCAGCAGCTGGGACACCGGGGAGCTGTTTTTT. This encodes CASSWDTGELFF.

The chain combines TRBV7-9 with TRBJ2-2, with no clear D. CDR1 SEHNR and CDR2 FQNEAQ come from the germline V gene (reference sequence). CDR3 length: 14 residues. The V end lost 5 bases, the J end lost 0 bases, and 7 bases lay between the germline ends. The CDR3 bases are TGTGCCAGCAGCCCGACTCCGAACACCGGGGAGCTGTTTTTT. It yields the protein CASSPTPNTGELFF.

V gene TRBV6-6 combines with J gene TRBJ2-7; maybe TRBD2 (6 bases). Germline V gives CDR1 MNHNY, CDR2 SVGAGI (reference sequence). The V gene lost 5 bases and the J gene lost 4 bases, with 18 bases spanning the gap. CDR3 length: 15 residues. CDR3 DNA sequence: TGTGCCAGCAGTACCCGCTCCGGGGGAATATACGAGCAGTACTTC. Residues: CASSTRSGGIYEQYF.

This clone was found once. The V and J genes are TRBV10-2 and TRBJ1-3; D gene uncertain. The CDR3 contains 15 residues. Germline values: CDR1 WSHSY, CDR2 SAAADI. The V end was cut by 8 bases, the J end by 0 bases, with 14 bases between. CDR3 sequence reads: CASGGVAHSGNTIYF. The CDR3 nucleotides read TGCGCCAGCGGCGGTGTAGCTCACTCTGGAAACACCATATATTTT.

The V gene is TRBV2, the J gene TRBJ2-6, with 8 bases aligning to TRBD1. This CDR3 region has 15 residues. Per germline, CDR1 SNHLY and CDR2 FYNNEI. After removal of 6 bases from V and 4 bases from J, the junction contained 5 bases not matched to a gene. The CDR3 nucleotides are TGTGCCAGCAGGGTTCAGGGGGCGGGGGCCAACGTCCTGACTTTC. Amino acid sequence: CASRVQGAGANVLTF.

This sequence joins TRBV27 and TRBJ2-7; 7 nucleotides align to TRBD1. The CDR3 covers 14 residues. V was clipped by 6 bases and J by 4 bases; unmatched bases: 9. Germline CDR1 MNHEY, CDR2 SMNVEV (reference sequence). CDR3 sequence (DNA): TGTGCCAGCAGGCTCTCGACAGGGATTTACGAGCAGTACTTC. Residues: CASRLSTGIYEQYF.

This clone occurred once. The chain links TRBV27 to TRBJ2-2; D unresolved. The germline gives CDR1 MNHEY, CDR2 SMNVEV (reference sequence). This CDR3 contains 14 residues. The germline V and J ends were trimmed by 5 bases and 4 bases, with 11 bases remaining between them. Here the CDR3 reads CASSLLRRTGELFF. CDR3 coding DNA: TGTGCCAGCAGTCTCCTCCGTCGCACCGGGGAGCTGTTTTTT.

Concerning this clone: The same CDR3 also results from other DNA sequences found in this sample. The chain is built from TRBV2 and TRBJ1-5, with D uncertain. V gave up 4 bases and J gave up 4 bases, with 8 bases separating them. CDR1 and CDR2 from the germline V gene are SNHLY and FYNNEI. This CDR3 spans 13 amino acids. The CDR3 DNA reads as TGTGCCAGCAGTGGGACGGGGAATCAGCCCCAGCATTTT. Amino acid sequence: CASSGTGNQPQHF.

The chain carries TRBV27 and TRBJ2-7, with a possible D match to TRBD2 (6 bases). With 10 bases removed from V and 3 bases from J, the gap between germline ends came to 19 bases. The CDR3 covers 14 residues. The germline V gene encodes CDR1 MNHEY and CDR2 SMNVEV (reference sequence). CDR3 bases: TGTGCCACAGCCTATCGGGGGACTTACTACGAGCAGTACTTC. Protein product: CATAYRGTYYEQYF.

The V call is TRBV5-5, the J call TRBJ2-7; 10 bases map to TRBD2. The V gene end was trimmed by 4 bases and the J gene end by 4 bases; junction bases not matched to a gene: 2. The CDR3 is made up of 13 amino acids. In germline, CDR1 is SGHKS, CDR2 YYEKEE (reference sequence). The CDR3 reads CASSLAGEYEQYF. The DNA for the CDR3 is TGTGCCAGCAGCCTAGCGGGAGAATACGAGCAGTACTTC. Combining the CDR3 with reference TRBV5-5 and TRBJ2-7 gives the whole variable domain DAGVTQSPTHLIKTRGQQVTLRCSPISGHKSVSWYQQVLGQGPQFIFQYYEKEERGRGNFPDRFSARQFPNYSSELNVNALLLGDSALYLCASSLAGEYEQYFGPGTRLTVT.

This rearrangement joins TRBV18 to TRBJ1-1, with no clear D. This CDR3 comprises 15 residues. Germline V gene data show CDR1 as KGHSH and CDR2 as LQKENI. V lost 3 bases and J lost 1, with 12 bases in between. The chain's CDR3 is CASSPVADTNTEAFF. The CDR3 DNA is TGTGCCAGCTCACCGGTCGCCGACACGAACACTGAAGCTTTCTTT.